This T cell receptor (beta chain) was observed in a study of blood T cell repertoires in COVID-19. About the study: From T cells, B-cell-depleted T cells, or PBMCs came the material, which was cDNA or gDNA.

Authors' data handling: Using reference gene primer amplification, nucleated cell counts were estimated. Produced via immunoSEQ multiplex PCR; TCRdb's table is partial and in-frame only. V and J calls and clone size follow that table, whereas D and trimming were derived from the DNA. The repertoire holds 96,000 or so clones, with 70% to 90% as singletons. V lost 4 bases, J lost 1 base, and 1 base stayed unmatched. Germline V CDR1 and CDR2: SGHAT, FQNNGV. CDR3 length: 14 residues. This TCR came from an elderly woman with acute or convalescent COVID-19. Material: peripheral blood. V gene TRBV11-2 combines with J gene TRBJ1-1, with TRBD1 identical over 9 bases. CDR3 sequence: CASSSQGANTEAFF. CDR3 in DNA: TGTGCCAGCAGCTCACAGGGGGCGAACACTGAAGCTTTCTTT.